This T cell receptor beta chain is from a study of cytomegalovirus exposure and HLA in healthy donors. Trimming removed 5 bases from V and 4 bases from J; junction bases left unmatched: 7. The germline gives CDR1 SGHNT, CDR2 YYREEE (reference sequence). CDR3 length: 14 amino acids. In the PCR, 60 Vbeta and 13 Jbeta primers were used. Clones were sequenced by immunoSEQ multiplex PCR, and TCRdb holds only the in-frame ones, with some missing. The data show 150,000 or so clones, 65% to 85% seen once. The material sequenced was PBMCs. The origin of this receptor is a woman aged 50 to 60 in good health and CMV-seropositive. The J gene is TRBJ2-3, the V gene TRBV5-4; 7 bases are a match to TRBD2. CDR3 DNA sequence: TGTGCCAGCAGTTACGGTGGGAGGGCAGATACGCAGTATTTT. Its translation: CASSYGGRADTQYF. Together with reference TRBV5-4 and TRBJ2-3, the CDR3 gives the full variable domain: ETGVTQSPTHLIKTRGQQVTLRCSSQSGHNTVSWYQQALGQGPQFIFQYYREEENGRGNFPPRFSGLQFPNYSSELNVNALELDDSALYLCASSYGGRADTQYFGPGTRLTVL.